One sample yielded the 28 T cell receptor beta chains listed below, sequenced in a study of regulatory T cells in long-lasting Graves disease. Time point denoted: newly diagnosed GD, antithyroid drugs for less than 3 months. The TCR library used RNA extracted from PBMCs. In building TCR beta libraries, iRepertoire HTBI primers were used together with Arm-PCR of CDR3 regions. TCRdb redid the calling of the multiplex PCR reads with MiXCR, one entry per CDR3 protein. The sample shows hundreds of thousands of distinct CDR3 sequences, 15% to 18% of them seen only once. The input for sequencing was peripheral blood mononuclear cells (PBMCs), taken at new diagnosis, from a patient treated with antithyroid drugs. All receptors derive from a female donor with Graves disease.

This chain links TRBV2 with TRBJ2-3; possibly TRBD1 or TRBD2 for D (5 bases each). V was clipped by 7 bases and J by 2 bases, with 13 bases between them. The germline gives CDR1 SNHLY, CDR2 FYNNEI. The CDR3 sequence is 14 residues long. The CDR3 loop reads CASKRTPPTDTQYF. CDR3 nucleotide sequence: TGTGCCAGCAAGCGGACACCTCCCACAGATACGCAGTATTTT.

This clonotype was seen at least ten times. This chain uses TRBV12-3 or TRBV12-4 with TRBJ2-3; no clear D. The CDR3 is made up of 14 amino acids. The ends were cut back, 6 bases at V and 3 bases at J, with 13 bases in the middle. The CDR3, as DNA: TGTGCCAGCAGGCCCTCGCTCGGGACAGATACGCAGTATTTT. As protein: CASRPSLGTDTQYF.

The table lists this clonotype with a few counts. This chain joins TRBV14 and TRBJ2-1; 8 nucleotides match TRBD2. Germline CDR1 reads SGHDN; CDR2 reads FVKESK. V gave up 11 bases and J gave up 2 bases; unmatched junction bases: 11. This CDR3 comprises 15 residues. The CDR3 reads CASREDGGAYNEQFF. The CDR3 DNA is TGTGCCTCGCGGGAAGACGGGGGGGCCTACAATGAGCAGTTCTTC.

This clonotype was observed at least ten times. Here the CDR3 DNA reads TGTGCCAGCAGTTCTTCCCCCGGGACTAGCGGAGGGGGACGGCACAATGAGCAGTTCTTC. Translated, it gives CASSSSPGTSGGGRHNEQFF. This rearrangement joins TRBV12-3 or TRBV12-4 to TRBJ2-1, with 11 bases identical to TRBD2. The CDR3 runs to 20 residues. V trimming: 4 bases; J trimming: 5 bases; junction bases outside the gene matches: 19.

Many counts were recorded for this clonotype. The gene calls are TRBV28 and TRBJ1-2, with 7 nucleotides matching TRBD1. Trimming cost V 5 bases and J 0 bases; bases outside gene matches: 12. The germline V gene has CDR1 MDHEN and CDR2 SYDVKM. There are 17 residues in the CDR3. CDR3 in amino acids: CASSRNAGQLANYGYTF. The CDR3 DNA reads TGTGCCAGCAGTCGAAATGCGGGACAGTTAGCTAACTATGGCTACACCTTC.

This clonotype was recorded a few times. The chain combines TRBV6-5 with TRBJ2-1, with 9 bases lining up with TRBD2. Trimming took 2 bases from V and 7 from J; bases not matched to a gene: 9. The V gene's germline CDR1 is MNHEY and CDR2 SVGAGI. The CDR3 is 16 amino acids. The CDR3 sequence: CASSYGGSGRGNEQFF. As DNA, the CDR3 is TGTGCCAGCAGTTACGGGGGTAGCGGGAGAGGTAATGAGCAGTTCTTC.

This clonotype was detected many times. CDR3 nucleotides: TGCAGTGCTAGGATGTCCGGGAGCGTGGATACGCAGTATTTT. Encoded protein: CSARMSGSVDTQYF. The rearrangement uses TRBV20-1 and TRBJ2-3; a weak D match, TRBD2 (6 bases). Germline-derived CDR1 and CDR2 are DFQATT and SNEGSKA (reference sequence). The CDR3 runs 14 residues. V dropped 3 bases and J dropped 6 bases, with 16 bases sitting between them.

In its sample, this clonotype was seen once. The chain couples TRBV2 to TRBJ2-1, with D maybe TRBD2 (6 bases). Germline-derived CDR1 and CDR2 are SNHLY and FYNNEI. The CDR3 runs to 18 residues. The V end lost 2 bases, the J end lost 10 bases, and 27 bases lay between the germline ends. CDR3 nucleotides: TGTGCCAGCAGTGAATTAGGTCAACCGGGACTCAGATTTGGGGAGCAGTTCTTC. This encodes CASSELGQPGLRFGEQFF.

In its sample, this clonotype was seen a few times. V is TRBV5-1 and J is TRBJ1-3; no firm D call. Germline V gene sequence: CDR1 SGHRS, CDR2 YFSETQ. The CDR3 runs to 16 residues. The germline V and J ends were trimmed by 0 bases and 0 bases, with 10 bases remaining between them. The CDR3: CASSLDGVNSGNTIYF. The CDR3 coding sequence is TGCGCCAGCAGCTTGGATGGGGTGAACTCTGGAAACACCATATATTTT. The variable domain in full, with the rest retrieved from reference TRBV5-1 and TRBJ1-3, is KAGVTQTPRYLIKTRGQQVTLSCSPISGHRSVSWYQQTPGQGLQFLFEYFSETQRNKGNFPGRFSGRQFSNSRSEMNVSTLELGDSALYLCASSLDGVNSGNTIYFGEGSWLTVV.

This clonotype turned up a few times. This chain joins TRBV7-3 and TRBJ2-1; 9 positions match TRBD2. V lost 2 bases, J lost 7 bases, and 9 bases stayed unmatched. The CDR3 has 16 residues. CDR1 is SGHTA and CDR2 is FQGTGA in the germline V gene. CDR3 sequence: CASSLGRGRAGNEQFF. The CDR3 region has the DNA TGTGCCAGCAGCTTAGGGCGCGGGAGGGCCGGTAATGAGCAGTTCTTC.

This clonotype was counted many times. This chain connects TRBV7-8 to TRBJ2-2, with 8 bases matching TRBD1. This CDR3 is 14 amino acids long. CDR1 and CDR2 from the germline V gene are SGHVS and FQNEAQ. J gave up 7 bases and V 5 bases, and 6 bases lay outside the gene matches. The CDR3 protein is CASSPRTGIGELFF. The DNA for the CDR3 is TGTGCCAGCAGCCCGCGGACAGGGATCGGGGAGCTGTTTTTT.

CDR3 DNA sequence: TGTGCCAGCACTAGGGCGGGTGGTGAGCAGTTCTTC. Translation: CASTRAGGEQFF. The chain employs TRBV6-1 and TRBJ2-1, with TRBD2 as a possible D gene (5 bases). Trimming shortened V by 7 bases and J by 9 bases, and 13 bases separated the two germline ends. CDR1 and CDR2 (germline): MNHNS, SASEGT. This CDR3 comprises 12 residues.

This clonotype was observed at least ten times. J is TRBJ2-1 and V is TRBV7-3; 12 nucleotides line up with TRBD2. The junction had 7 bases not matched to a gene; V was cut back by 4 bases and J by 3 bases. The CDR3 loop spans 17 amino acids. The germline CDR1 and CDR2 sequences are SGHTA and FQGTGA. In DNA form, the CDR3 reads TGTGCCAGCAGCTCCATTAGGACTAGCGGGAACTACAATGAGCAGTTCTTC. It encodes CASSSIRTSGNYNEQFF.

This clonotype occurred a few times. The chain combines TRBV28 with TRBJ2-3; D uncertain. This CDR3 is 14 amino acids long. Trimming removed 4 bases from V and 2 bases from J, with 10 bases in between. CDR1 MDHEN and CDR2 SYDVKM come from the germline V gene. CDR3 sequence (DNA): TGTGCCAGCAGTTCCCCGACCCCCACAGATACGCAGTATTTT. It is translated as CASSSPTPTDTQYF.

This clonotype was detected ten times or more. The chain employs TRBV27 and TRBJ1-1; 8 nucleotides agree with TRBD1. The CDR3 totals 16 residues. The germline gives CDR1 MNHEY, CDR2 SMNVEV (reference sequence). The V and J ends lost 7 bases and 3 bases, in that order; junction bases with no gene match: 13. In DNA, the CDR3 is TGTGCCAGCACCTCCTCCGCGACAGGGGTGTACACTGAAGCTTTCTTT. Protein product: CASTSSATGVYTEAFF.

The CDR3 coding sequence is TGTGCCAGCAGTTTAGTCGCCAGGGAGCTGTTTTTT. The encoded protein is CASSLVARELFF. The chain joins TRBV27 to TRBJ2-2; D call uncertain. The CDR3 runs 12 residues. The germline CDR1 and CDR2 sequences are MNHEY and SMNVEV (reference sequence). V was cut by 2 bases and J by 9 bases, with 7 bases left in between.

At least ten counts were recorded for this clonotype. This chain joins TRBV12-3 or TRBV12-4 and TRBJ2-3, with TRBD2 identical over 11 bases. This CDR3 is 16 amino acids long. V shed 6 bases and J 4 bases; nucleotides not matched to a gene: 9. The CDR3 region is CASSQTSGVGPDTQYF. In DNA form, the CDR3 reads TGTGCCAGCAGCCAGACTAGCGGGGTTGGTCCAGATACGCAGTATTTT.

This clonotype was seen only a few times. The rearrangement uses TRBV10-3 and TRBJ1-5, with D perhaps TRBD1 (5 bases). The V and J ends lost 3 bases and 7 bases respectively, with 13 bases between them. The CDR3 contains 14 residues. Germline CDR1 ENHRY, CDR2 SYGVKD. CDR3 DNA sequence: TGTGCCATCAGTGACGGGGGAGCAGAGCAGCCCCAGCATTTT. Protein product: CAISDGGAEQPQHF.

There are a few counts of this clonotype. The gene calls are TRBV7-9 and TRBJ2-3, with D unclear. This CDR3 region has 15 residues. Deletions cut 1 base from V and 0 bases from J, with 8 bases between. Germline CDR1 and CDR2: SEHNR and FQNEAQ (reference sequence). This chain's CDR3 is CASSLVRPSTDTQYF. The CDR3 DNA is TGTGCCAGCAGCTTAGTCAGGCCTAGCACAGATACGCAGTATTTT.

This chain uses TRBV12-5 with TRBJ1-5; D remains ambiguous. Germline V gene sequence: CDR1 LGHNT, CDR2 FRNRAP. V lost 2 bases, J lost 6 bases, and 5 bases lay in between. This CDR3 comprises 12 residues. The CDR3 loop is CASGLSGQPQHF. The CDR3 bases are TGTGCTAGTGGTTTGTCAGGTCAGCCCCAGCATTTT.

Comment on this clonotype: A read error may explain this, as a much larger clone is one base away. The chain has TRBV11-2 and TRBJ2-3, with a tentative D call TRBD2 (5 bases). The CDR3 is made up of 12 amino acids. Germline lookup yields CDR1 SGHAT and CDR2 FQNNGV. This CDR3 is CAGSVAPDTQYF. The CDR3 DNA sequence: TGTGCCGGCAGTGTAGCGCCAGATACGCAGTATTTT.

This clonotype was seen at least ten times. The genes are TRBV19 and TRBJ2-5, with D possibly being TRBD1 (5 bases). The V and J ends lost 5 bases and 5 bases respectively, with 12 bases between them. The CDR3 runs to 13 residues. CDR1 LNHDA and CDR2 SQIVND come from the germline V gene (reference sequence). The CDR3 region has the DNA TGTGCCAGTAGTGCAACAGGCGCGGAGACCCAGTACTTC. It is translated as CASSATGAETQYF.

This clonotype has a handful of counts. The V and J genes are TRBV7-9 and TRBJ1-6; TRBD1 matches at 7 bases. This CDR3 has 16 residues. V lost 5 bases to trimming and J lost 6 bases; unmatched junction nucleotides: 10. CDR1 is SEHNR, CDR2 FQNEAQ, per germline (reference sequence). The chain's CDR3 is CASSADRAPVNSPLHF. For the CDR3, the DNA is TGTGCCAGCAGCGCTGACAGGGCCCCCGTTAATTCACCCCTCCACTTT.

This clonotype has ten or more counts. The J gene is TRBJ2-7, the V gene TRBV28; D gene uncertain. The CDR3 length is 12 residues. Germline values: CDR1 MDHEN, CDR2 SYDVKM. Trimming removed 11 bases from V and 4 bases from J, with 15 bases in between. Here the CDR3 reads CAVLGGRYEQYF. CDR3 coding DNA: TGTGCCGTCCTCGGTGGGCGGTACGAGCAGTACTTC.

In this sample, this clonotype turned up many times. This sequence joins TRBV20-1 and TRBJ2-2; tentatively, D is TRBD2 (7 bases). The CDR3 loop spans 15 amino acids. Trimming cost V 3 bases and J 4 bases, with 15 bases left between them. Per germline, CDR1 DFQATT and CDR2 SNEGSKA (reference sequence). The CDR3 here is CSASEGGGFTGELFF. The CDR3 DNA follows: TGCAGTGCTAGTGAGGGAGGGGGATTCACCGGGGAGCTGTTTTTT.

The table lists this clonotype with many counts. The V call is TRBV6-1, the J call TRBJ1-1; D unclear. Germline V CDR1 and CDR2: MNHNS, SASEGT. The CDR3 contains 13 residues. Trimming shortened V by 6 bases and J by 7 bases, and 15 bases separated the two germline ends. The CDR3 DNA reads TGTGCCAGCAGACTAGACCAACTACATGAAGCTTTCTTT. It encodes CASRLDQLHEAFF.

In this sample, this clonotype turned up many times. This rearrangement joins TRBV20-1 to TRBJ1-5, with D possibly matching TRBD1 (5 bases). Trimming shortened V by 1 base and J by 0 bases, and 25 bases separated the two germline ends. The CDR3 extends over 20 amino acids. CDR1 is DFQATT, CDR2 SNEGSKA, per germline (reference sequence). CDR3 DNA sequence: TGCAGTGCTAGAGTTCACTCCGGGGACCTGGACTGGTATAGCAATCAGCCCCAGCATTTT. The encoded protein is CSARVHSGDLDWYSNQPQHF.

This clonotype was seen ten or more times. The V call is TRBV12-3 or TRBV12-4, the J call TRBJ1-2; D not resolved. V was trimmed by 3 bases and J by 3 bases, leaving 17 bases between them. The CDR3 sequence is 16 residues long. The CDR3, as DNA: TGTGCCAGCAGTTTGAAGGCTCTCGGCAGTTACTATGGCTACACCTTC. It specifies CASSLKALGSYYGYTF.